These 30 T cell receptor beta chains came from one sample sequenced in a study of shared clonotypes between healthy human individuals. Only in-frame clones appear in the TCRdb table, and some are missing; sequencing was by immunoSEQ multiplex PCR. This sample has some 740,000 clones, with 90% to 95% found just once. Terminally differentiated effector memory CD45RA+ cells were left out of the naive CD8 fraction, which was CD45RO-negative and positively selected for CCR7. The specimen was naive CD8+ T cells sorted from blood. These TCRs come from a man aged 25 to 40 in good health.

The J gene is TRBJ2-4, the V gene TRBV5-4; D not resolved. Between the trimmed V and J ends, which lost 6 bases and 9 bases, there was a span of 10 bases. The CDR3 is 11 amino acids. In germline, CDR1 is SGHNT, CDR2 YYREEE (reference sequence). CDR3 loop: CASTADGIQYF. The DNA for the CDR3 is TGTGCCAGCACTGCTGATGGCATTCAGTACTTC.

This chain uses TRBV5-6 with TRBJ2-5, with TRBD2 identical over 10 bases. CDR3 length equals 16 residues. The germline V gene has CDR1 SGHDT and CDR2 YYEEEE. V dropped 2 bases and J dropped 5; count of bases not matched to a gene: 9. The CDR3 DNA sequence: TGTGCCAGCAGCTTAGGTAGCGGGAGGAGTAGGGAGACCCAGTACTTC. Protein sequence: CASSLGSGRSRETQYF.

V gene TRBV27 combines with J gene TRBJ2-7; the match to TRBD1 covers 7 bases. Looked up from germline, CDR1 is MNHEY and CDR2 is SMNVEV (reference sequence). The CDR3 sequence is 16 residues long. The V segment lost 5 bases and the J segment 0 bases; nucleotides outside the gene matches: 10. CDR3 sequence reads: CASSPPTGSHSYEQYF. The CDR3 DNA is TGTGCCAGCAGTCCCCCGACAGGGAGCCACTCCTACGAGCAGTACTTC.

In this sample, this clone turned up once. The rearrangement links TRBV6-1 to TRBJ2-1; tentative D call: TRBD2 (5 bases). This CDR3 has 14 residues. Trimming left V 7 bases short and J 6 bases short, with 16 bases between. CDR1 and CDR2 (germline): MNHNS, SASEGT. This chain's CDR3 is CASTFGGGVNEQFF. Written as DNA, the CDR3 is TGTGCCAGCACTTTTGGAGGTGGGGTCAATGAGCAGTTCTTC.

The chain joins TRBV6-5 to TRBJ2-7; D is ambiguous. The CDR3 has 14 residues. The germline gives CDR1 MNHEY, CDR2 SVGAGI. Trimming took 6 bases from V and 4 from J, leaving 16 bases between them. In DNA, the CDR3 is TGTGCCAGCAGCTCGACAACCGGCTATTACGAGCAGTACTTC. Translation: CASSSTTGYYEQYF.

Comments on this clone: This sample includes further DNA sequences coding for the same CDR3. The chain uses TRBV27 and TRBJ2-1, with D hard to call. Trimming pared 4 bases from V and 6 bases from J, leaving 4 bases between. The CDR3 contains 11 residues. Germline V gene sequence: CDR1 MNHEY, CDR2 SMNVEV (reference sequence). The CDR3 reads CASSSGNEQFF. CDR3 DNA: TGTGCCAGCAGTTCCGGCAATGAGCAGTTCTTC.

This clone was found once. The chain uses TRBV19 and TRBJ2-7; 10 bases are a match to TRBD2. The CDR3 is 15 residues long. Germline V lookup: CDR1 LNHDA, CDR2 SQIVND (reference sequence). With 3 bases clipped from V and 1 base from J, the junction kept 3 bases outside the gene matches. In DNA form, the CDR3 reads TGTGCCAGTAGTATCGAGCGGGAGGGTTCCTACGAGCAGTACTTC. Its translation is CASSIEREGSYEQYF.

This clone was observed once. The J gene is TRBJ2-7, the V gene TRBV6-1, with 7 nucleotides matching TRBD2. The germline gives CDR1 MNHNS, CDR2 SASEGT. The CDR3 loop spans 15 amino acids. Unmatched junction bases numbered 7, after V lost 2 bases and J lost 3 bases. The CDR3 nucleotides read TGTGCCAGCAGTGAAACCCCTAGCGGTCTCTACGAGCAGTACTTC. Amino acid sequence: CASSETPSGLYEQYF.

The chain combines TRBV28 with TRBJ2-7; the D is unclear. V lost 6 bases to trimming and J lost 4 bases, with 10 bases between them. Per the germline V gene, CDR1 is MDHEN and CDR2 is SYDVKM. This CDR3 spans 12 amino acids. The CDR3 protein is CASRPADYEQYF. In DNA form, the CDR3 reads TGTGCCAGCAGACCCGCAGATTACGAGCAGTACTTC.

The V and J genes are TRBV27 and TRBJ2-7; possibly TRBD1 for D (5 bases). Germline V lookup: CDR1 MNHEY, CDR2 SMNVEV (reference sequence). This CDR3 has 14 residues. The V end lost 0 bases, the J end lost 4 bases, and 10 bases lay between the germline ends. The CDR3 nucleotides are TGTGCCAGCAGTTTATCCCGGACAAAGTACGAGCAGTACTTC. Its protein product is CASSLSRTKYEQYF.

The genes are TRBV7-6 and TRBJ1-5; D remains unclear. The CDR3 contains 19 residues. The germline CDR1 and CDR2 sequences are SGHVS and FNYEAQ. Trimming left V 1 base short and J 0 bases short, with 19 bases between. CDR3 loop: CASSLGPYNFLNSNQPQHF. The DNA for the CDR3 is TGTGCCAGCAGCTTAGGACCTTACAACTTTCTTAATAGCAATCAGCCCCAGCATTTT.

This chain's CDR3 is CASSQAEGRGEKLFF. CDR3 nucleotides: TGTGCCAGCAGCCAAGCGGAGGGGCGCGGCGAAAAACTGTTTTTT. The J gene is TRBJ1-4, the V gene TRBV14, with D perhaps TRBD1 (5 bases). This CDR3 is 15 amino acids long. Germline V gives CDR1 SGHDN, CDR2 FVKESK. V was clipped by 1 base and J by 8 bases, with 14 bases between them.

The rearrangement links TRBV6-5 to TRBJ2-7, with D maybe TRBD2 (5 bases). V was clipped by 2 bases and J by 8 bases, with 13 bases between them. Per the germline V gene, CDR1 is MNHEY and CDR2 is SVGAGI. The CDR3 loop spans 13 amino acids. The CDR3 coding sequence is TGTGCCAGCAGTTACGCACGGGAAGGGCAGCAGTACTTC. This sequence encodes CASSYAREGQQYF.

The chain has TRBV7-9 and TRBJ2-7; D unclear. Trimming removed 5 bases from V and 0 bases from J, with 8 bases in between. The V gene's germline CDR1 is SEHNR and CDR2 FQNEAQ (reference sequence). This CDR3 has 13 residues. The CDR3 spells CASSGESSYEQYF. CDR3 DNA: TGTGCCAGCAGCGGAGAAAGCTCCTACGAGCAGTACTTC.

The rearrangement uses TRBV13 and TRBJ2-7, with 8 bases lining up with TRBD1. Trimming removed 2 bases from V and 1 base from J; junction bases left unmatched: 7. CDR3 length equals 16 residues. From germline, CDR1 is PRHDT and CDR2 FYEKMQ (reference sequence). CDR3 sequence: CASSLRGQGDSYEQYF. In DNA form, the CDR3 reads TGTGCCAGCAGCTTACGAGGACAGGGAGATTCCTACGAGCAGTACTTC.

CDR3 amino acids: CASSPRGALYQETQYF. The CDR3 bases are TGTGCCAGCAGCCCAAGAGGTGCCCTGTACCAAGAGACCCAGTACTTC. The V call is TRBV7-9, the J call TRBJ2-5, with D unclear. V lost 5 bases, J lost 0 bases, and 16 bases lay in between. Germline CDR1 and CDR2: SEHNR and FQNEAQ (reference sequence). The CDR3 contains 16 residues.

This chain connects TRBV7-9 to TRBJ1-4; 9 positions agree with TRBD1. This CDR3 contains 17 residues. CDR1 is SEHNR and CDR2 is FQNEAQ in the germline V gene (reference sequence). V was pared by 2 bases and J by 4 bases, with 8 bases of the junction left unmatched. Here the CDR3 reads CASSLTGTGSFNEKLFF. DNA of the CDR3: TGTGCCAGCAGCTTAACCGGGACAGGGTCTTTTAATGAAAAACTGTTTTTT.

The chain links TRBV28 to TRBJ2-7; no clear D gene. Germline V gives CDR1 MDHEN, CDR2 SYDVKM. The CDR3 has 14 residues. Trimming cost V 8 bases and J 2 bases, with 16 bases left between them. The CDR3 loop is CASHAIIRTYEQYF. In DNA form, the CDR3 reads TGTGCCAGCCACGCGATAATCCGAACCTACGAGCAGTACTTC.

CDR3 protein: CASSPGQGKNNEQFF. CDR3 bases: TGTGCCAGCAGCCCGGGACAGGGTAAGAACAATGAGCAGTTCTTC. J is TRBJ2-1 and V is TRBV28; 9 bases are shared with TRBD1. Per germline, CDR1 MDHEN and CDR2 SYDVKM. V shed 6 bases, J shed 5 bases, and the junction held 8 bases outside the gene matches. The CDR3 sequence is 15 residues long.

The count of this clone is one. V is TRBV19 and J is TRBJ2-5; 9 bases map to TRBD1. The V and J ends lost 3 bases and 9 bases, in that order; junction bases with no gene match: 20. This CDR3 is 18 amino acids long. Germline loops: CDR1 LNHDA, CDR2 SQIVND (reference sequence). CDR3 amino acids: CASSMETGGLSLIRPQYF. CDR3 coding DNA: TGTGCCAGTAGTATGGAGACAGGGGGTTTGTCCCTAATTAGACCCCAGTACTTC.

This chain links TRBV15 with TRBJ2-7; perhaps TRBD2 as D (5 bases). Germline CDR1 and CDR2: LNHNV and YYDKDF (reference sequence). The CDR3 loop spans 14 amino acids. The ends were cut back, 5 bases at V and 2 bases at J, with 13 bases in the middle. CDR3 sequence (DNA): TGTGCCACCAGCCCGAGGACTTCCACCTACGAGCAGTACTTC. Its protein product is CATSPRTSTYEQYF.

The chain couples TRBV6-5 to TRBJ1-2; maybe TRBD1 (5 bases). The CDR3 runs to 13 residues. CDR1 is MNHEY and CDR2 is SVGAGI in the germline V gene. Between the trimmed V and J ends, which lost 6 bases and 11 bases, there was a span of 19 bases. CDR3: CASSPGTSQRYTF. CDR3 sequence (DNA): TGTGCCAGCAGCCCCGGGACCTCTCAAAGGTACACCTTC.

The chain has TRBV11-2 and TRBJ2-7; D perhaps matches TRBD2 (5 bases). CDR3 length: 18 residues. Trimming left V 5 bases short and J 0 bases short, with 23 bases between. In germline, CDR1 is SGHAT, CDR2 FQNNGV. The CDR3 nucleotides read TGTGCCAGCAGCCCGGGGAGAGGGAATAATGAGGGCTCCTACGAGCAGTACTTC. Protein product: CASSPGRGNNEGSYEQYF.

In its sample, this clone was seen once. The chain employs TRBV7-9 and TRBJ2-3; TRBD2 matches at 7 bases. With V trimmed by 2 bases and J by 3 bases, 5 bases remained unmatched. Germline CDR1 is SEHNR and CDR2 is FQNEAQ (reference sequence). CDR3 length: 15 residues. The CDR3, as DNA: TGTGCCAGCAGCTTAAGGCGGGAGTTGACAGATACGCAGTATTTT. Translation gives CASSLRRELTDTQYF.

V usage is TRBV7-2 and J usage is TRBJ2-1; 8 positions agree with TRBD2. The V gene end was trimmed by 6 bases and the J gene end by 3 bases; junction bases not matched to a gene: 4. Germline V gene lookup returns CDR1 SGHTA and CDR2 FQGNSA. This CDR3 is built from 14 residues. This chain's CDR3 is CASSVLAVYNEQFF. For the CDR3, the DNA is TGTGCCAGCAGTGTACTAGCGGTCTACAATGAGCAGTTCTTC.

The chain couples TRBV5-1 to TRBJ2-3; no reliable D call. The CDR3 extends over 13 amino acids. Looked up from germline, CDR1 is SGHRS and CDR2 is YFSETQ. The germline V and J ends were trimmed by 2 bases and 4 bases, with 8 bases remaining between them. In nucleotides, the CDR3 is TGCGCCAGCAGCTTACGGCTCCCAGATACGCAGTATTTT. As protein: CASSLRLPDTQYF.

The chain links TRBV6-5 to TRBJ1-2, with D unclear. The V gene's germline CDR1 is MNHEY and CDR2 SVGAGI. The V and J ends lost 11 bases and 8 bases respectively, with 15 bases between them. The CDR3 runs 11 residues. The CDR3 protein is CAVAGEFGYTF. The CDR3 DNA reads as TGTGCCGTGGCCGGAGAGTTCGGCTACACCTTC.

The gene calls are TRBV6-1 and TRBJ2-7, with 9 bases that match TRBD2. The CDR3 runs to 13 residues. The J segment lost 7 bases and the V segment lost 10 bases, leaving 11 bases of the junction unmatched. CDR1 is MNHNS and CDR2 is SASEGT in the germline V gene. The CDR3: CATTVAGVEEQYF. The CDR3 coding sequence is TGTGCCACCACGGTAGCGGGAGTAGAGGAGCAGTACTTC.

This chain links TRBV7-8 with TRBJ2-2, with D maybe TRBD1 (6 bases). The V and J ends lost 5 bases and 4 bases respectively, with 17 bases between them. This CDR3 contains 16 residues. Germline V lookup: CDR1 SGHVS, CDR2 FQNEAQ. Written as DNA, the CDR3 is TGTGCCAGCAGCGCGGACAGAATCTCGGGCACCGGGGAGCTGTTTTTT. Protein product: CASSADRISGTGELFF. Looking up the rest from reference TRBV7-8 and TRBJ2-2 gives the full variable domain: GAGVSQSPRYKVAKRGQDVALRCDPISGHVSLFWYQQALGQGPEFLTYFQNEAQLDKSGLPSDRFFAERPEGSVSTLKIQRTQQEDSAVYLCASSADRISGTGELFFGEGSRLTVL.

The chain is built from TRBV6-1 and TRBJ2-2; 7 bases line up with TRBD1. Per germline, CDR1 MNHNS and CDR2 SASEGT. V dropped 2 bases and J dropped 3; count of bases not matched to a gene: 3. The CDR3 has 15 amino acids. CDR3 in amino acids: CASSETGAYTGELFF. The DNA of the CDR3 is TGTGCCAGCAGTGAAACAGGGGCCTACACCGGGGAGCTGTTTTTT.